Listed below are T cell receptor beta chains from one sample, sequenced in a study of blood T cells in healthy people across ages. Each CDR3 protein gets one entry after TCRdb re-called the 5' RACE reads with MiXCR. The table includes roughly 1.6 million distinct CDR3 sequences, approximately 32% detected once. Material: blood. Receptors were obtained from a woman in her thirties in good health. CDR3s include the opening cysteine and the closing phenylalanine or tryptophan. Each record gives: J gene, D gene, clone size, V gene, CDR3 protein, CDR3 DNA. The D gene is left open where the match is weak. Size tells how often a clone was seen (once, few, many) or the class of an expanded clone, and some rows leave it out.

TRBJ1-2 NA NA TRBV28 CAGKVGSYGYTF TGTGCCGGCAAGGTGGGATCATATGGCTACACCTTC
TRBJ1-5 NA once TRBV3-1 CASSPPQQHQPQHF TGTGCCAGCAGCCCCCCTCAACAGCATCAGCCCCAGCATTTT
TRBJ2-1 NA few TRBV9 CASSDRPDNEQFF TGTGCCAGCAGCGATCGCCCCGACAATGAGCAGTTCTTC
TRBJ2-3 TRBD1 NA TRBV9 CASSGGQQQEDTQYF TGTGCCAGCAGCGGGGGACAGCAGCAGGAGGATACGCAGTATTTT
TRBJ2-1 NA NA TRBV7-3 CASSLGAGQYNEQFF TGTGCCAGCAGCTTAGGGGCGGGACAGTACAATGAGCAGTTCTTC
TRBJ2-1 NA NA TRBV5-6 CASSAQGLANEQFF TGTGCCAGCAGCGCCCAGGGGCTAGCCAATGAGCAGTTCTTC
TRBJ1-2 NA NA TRBV7-9 CASSLATGFYGYTF TGTGCCAGCAGCTTAGCGACAGGATTCTATGGCTACACCTTC
TRBJ2-1 NA few TRBV10-3 CAISVSQQSGEQFF TGTGCCATCAGCGTATCCCAGCAATCGGGGGAGCAGTTCTTC
TRBJ2-3 TRBD1 NA TRBV24-1 CATSDVDRTGTDTQYF TGTGCCACCAGTGATGTGGACAGGACGGGCACAGATACGCAGTATTTT
TRBJ1-2 TRBD1 NA TRBV6-2/TRBV6-3 CASRSGQGAYGYTF TGTGCCAGCAGGAGCGGACAGGGGGCCTATGGCTACACCTTC
TRBJ2-3 NA NA TRBV27 CASSFRPTPDTQYF TGTGCCAGCAGTTTCCGTCCGACACCAGATACGCAGTATTTT
TRBJ2-3 TRBD2 NA TRBV20-1 CSAYRLAGGLDTQYF TGCAGTGCTTACCGACTAGCGGGGGGGCTGGATACGCAGTATTTT
TRBJ2-5 NA few TRBV20-1 CSAREPHEQYF TGCAGTGCTAGAGAGCCGCATGAGCAGTACTTC
TRBJ2-5 TRBD2 NA TRBV7-9 CASSSFPPGGQETQYF TGTGCCAGCAGCTCATTTCCTCCGGGAGGTCAAGAGACCCAGTACTTC
TRBJ2-1 TRBD2 NA TRBV6-1 CASSAASGGILSSYNEQFF TGTGCCAGCAGTGCCGCTAGCGGGGGGATACTAAGCTCCTACAATGAGCAGTTCTTC
TRBJ2-7 TRBD2 NA TRBV20-1 CSARDPASGYTYEQYF TGCAGTGCTAGAGATCCGGCTAGCGGGTATACCTACGAGCAGTACTTC
TRBJ2-1 TRBD2 many TRBV28 CASSVRLAGARGNEQFF TGTGCCAGCAGTGTCAGACTAGCGGGAGCGCGGGGCAATGAGCAGTTCTTC
TRBJ2-3 TRBD2 many TRBV4-1 CASSQDTGLATTDTQYF TGCGCCAGCAGCCAAGATACCGGACTAGCGACCACAGATACGCAGTATTTT
TRBJ2-7 TRBD2 NA TRBV12-3/TRBV12-4 CASSLSLSGTSYEQYF TGTGCCAGCAGTTTAAGTCTGAGCGGGACCTCCTACGAGCAGTACTTC
TRBJ1-2 NA few TRBV12-3/TRBV12-4 CASSLRSNPNYGYTF TGTGCCAGCAGTTTGCGTAGCAACCCTAACTATGGCTACACCTTC
TRBJ1-2 NA NA TRBV2 CASSVGPWSDSNYGYTF TGTGCCAGCAGTGTAGGGCCGTGGTCCGACAGTAACTATGGCTACACCTTC
TRBJ2-1 TRBD2 few TRBV6-1 CASSEALSGGVNNEQFF TGTGCCAGCAGTGAAGCCCTTAGCGGGGGGGTAAACAATGAGCAGTTCTTC
TRBJ2-7 TRBD2 NA TRBV4-1 CASSQFPGLAAEQYF TGCGCCAGCAGCCAGTTTCCGGGACTAGCAGCCGAGCAGTACTTC